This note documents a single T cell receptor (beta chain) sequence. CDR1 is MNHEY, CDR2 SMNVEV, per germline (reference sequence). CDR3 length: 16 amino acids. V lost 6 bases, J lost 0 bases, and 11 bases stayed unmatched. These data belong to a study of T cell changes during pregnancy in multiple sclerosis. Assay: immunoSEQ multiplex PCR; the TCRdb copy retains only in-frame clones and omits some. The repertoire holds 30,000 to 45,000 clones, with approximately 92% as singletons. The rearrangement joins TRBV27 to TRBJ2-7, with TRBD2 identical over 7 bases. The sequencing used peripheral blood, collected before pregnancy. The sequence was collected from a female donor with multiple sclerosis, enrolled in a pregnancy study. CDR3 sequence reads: CASRFYSGRISYEQYF. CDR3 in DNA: TGTGCCAGCAGATTTTATAGCGGGCGAATCTCCTACGAGCAGTACTTC.